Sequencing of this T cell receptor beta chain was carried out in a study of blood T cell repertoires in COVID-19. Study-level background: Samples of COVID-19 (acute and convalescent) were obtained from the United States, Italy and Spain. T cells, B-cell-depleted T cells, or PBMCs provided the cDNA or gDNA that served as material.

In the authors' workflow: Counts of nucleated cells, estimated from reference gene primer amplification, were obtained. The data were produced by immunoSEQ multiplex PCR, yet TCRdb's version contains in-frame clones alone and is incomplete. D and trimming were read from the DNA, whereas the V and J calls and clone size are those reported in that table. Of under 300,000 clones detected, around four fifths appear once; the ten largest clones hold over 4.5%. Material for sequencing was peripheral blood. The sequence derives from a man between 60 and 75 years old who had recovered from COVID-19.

CDR3 sequence: CASSVTSGGTGETQYF. The CDR3 region has the DNA TGTGCCAGCAGCGTTACTAGCGGGGGGACTGGGGAGACCCAGTACTTC. This chain joins TRBV11-1 and TRBJ2-5, with 12 bases matching TRBD2. J was trimmed by 5 bases and V by 5 bases; bases with no gene match: 9. CDR3 size: 16 residues. CDR1 and CDR2 from the germline V gene are SGHAT and FQDESV (reference sequence). The entire variable domain, with the rest obtained from reference TRBV11-1 and TRBJ2-5, is as follows: EAEVAQSPRYKITEKSQAVAFWCDPISGHATLYWYRQILGQGPELLVQFQDESVVDDSQLPKDRFSAERLKGVDSTLKIQPAELGDSAMYLCASSVTSGGTGETQYFGPGTRLLVL.